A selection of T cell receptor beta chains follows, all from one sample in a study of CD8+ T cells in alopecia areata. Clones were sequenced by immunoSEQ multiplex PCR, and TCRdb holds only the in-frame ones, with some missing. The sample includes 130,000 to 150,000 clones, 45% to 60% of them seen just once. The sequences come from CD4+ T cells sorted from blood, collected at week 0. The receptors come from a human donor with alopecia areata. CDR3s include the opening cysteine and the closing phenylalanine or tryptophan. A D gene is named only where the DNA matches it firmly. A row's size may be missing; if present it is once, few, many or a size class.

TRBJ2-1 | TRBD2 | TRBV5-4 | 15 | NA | TGTGCCAGCAGCGGGGTGGCAGCGGGAGATTATGAGCAGTTCTTC | CASSGVAAGDYEQFF
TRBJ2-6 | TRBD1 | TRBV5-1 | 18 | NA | TGCGCCAGCAGCTTTGGGGACAGGGACTTCTCTGGGGCCAACGTCCTGACTTTC | CASSFGDRDFSGANVLTF
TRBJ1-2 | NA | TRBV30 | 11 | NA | TGTGCCTGGTACCCAGGAGGGGGCTACACCTTC | CAWYPGGGYTF
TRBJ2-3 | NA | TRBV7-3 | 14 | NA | TGTGCCAGCAGCTTGTCCGGGACTCCAGATACGCAGTATTTT | CASSLSGTPDTQYF
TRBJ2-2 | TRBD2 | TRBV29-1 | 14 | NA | TGCAGCGTTGCGTCTAGCGGAGGCACCGGGGAGCTGTTTTTT | CSVASSGGTGELFF
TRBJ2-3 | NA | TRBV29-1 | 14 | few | TGCAGCGTTGAGGAGGGATCGGGCACAGATACGCAGTATTTT | CSVEEGSGTDTQYF
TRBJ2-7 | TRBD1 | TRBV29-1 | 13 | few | TGCAGCGTTGTTGTAGGGGGCTACGGAGAGCAGTACTTC | CSVVVGGYGEQYF
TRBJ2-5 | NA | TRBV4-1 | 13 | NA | TGCGCCAGCAGCCGAGACGGCCAAGAGACCCAGTACTTC | CASSRDGQETQYF
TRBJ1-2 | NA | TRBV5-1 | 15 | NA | TGCGCCAGCAGCTTGTCACTGAGCAGCCGCTATGGCTACACCTTC | CASSLSLSSRYGYTF
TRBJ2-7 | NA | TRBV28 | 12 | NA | TGTGCCAGCACCCTGGGAGACGTCAAGCAGTACTTC | CASTLGDVKQYF
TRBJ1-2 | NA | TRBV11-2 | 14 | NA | TGTGCCAGCAGCTTAGATCCCAGGGTGGCTGGCTACACCTTC | CASSLDPRVAGYTF
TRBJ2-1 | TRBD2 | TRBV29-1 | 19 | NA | TGCAGCGTTGAAACAGGGAAGGTAGCGGGAGTTGGAGGGGTCAATGAGCAGTTCTTC | CSVETGKVAGVGGVNEQFF
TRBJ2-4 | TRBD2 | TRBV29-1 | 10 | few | TGCAGCGTTGGGACGGGAGGGGTGTACTTC | CSVGTGGVYF
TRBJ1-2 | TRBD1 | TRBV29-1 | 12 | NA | TGCAGCGCCCGGCAGGGGGCCTATGGCTACACCTTC | CSARQGAYGYTF
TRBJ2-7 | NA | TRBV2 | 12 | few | TGTGCCAGCAGTGAACGTGAGGGACGGAGGGATTTC | CASSEREGRRDF
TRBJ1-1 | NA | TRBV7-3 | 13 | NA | TGTGCCAGCAGCAAAACGGAGAACACTGAAGCTTTCTTT | CASSKTENTEAFF
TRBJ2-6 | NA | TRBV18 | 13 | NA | TGTGCCAGCTCACCACTACTGGCTTCCGTCCTGACTTTC | CASSPLLASVLTF
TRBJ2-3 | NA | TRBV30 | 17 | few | TGTGCCTGGAGTCGGCCTTGGGGGTCCGCGGACACAGATACGCAGTATTTT | CAWSRPWGSADTDTQYF
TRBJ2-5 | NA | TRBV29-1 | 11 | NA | TGCAGCGTTGCCTGGGAAGAGACCCAGTACTTC | CSVAWEETQYF
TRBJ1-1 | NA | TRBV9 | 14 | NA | TGTGCCAGCAGCCCGGGGACACTGAACACTGAAGCTTTCTTT | CASSPGTLNTEAFF
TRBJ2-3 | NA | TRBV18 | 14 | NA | TGTGCCAGCTCCCCGGAGAGCGGAACAGATACGCAGTATTTT | CASSPESGTDTQYF
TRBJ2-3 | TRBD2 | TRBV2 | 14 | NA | TGTGCCAGCAGACGGACTAGCGGCACAGATACGCAGTATTTT | CASRRTSGTDTQYF
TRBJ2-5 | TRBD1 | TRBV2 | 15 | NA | TGTGCCAGCAGGGACCGGGACAGGGGACGAGAGACCCAGTACTTC | CASRDRDRGRETQYF
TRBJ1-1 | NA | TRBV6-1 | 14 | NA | TGTGCCAGCACACCAGTGACCCGAAGCACTGAAGCTTTCTTT | CASTPVTRSTEAFF
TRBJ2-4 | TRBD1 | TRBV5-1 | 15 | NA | TGCGCCAGCAGGCAGGGACAGGGGATCGAAAACATTCAGTACTTC | CASRQGQGIENIQYF
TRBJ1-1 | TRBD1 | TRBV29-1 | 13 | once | TGCAGCGTTTCGGGACAGAGGAACACTGAAGCTTTCTTT | CSVSGQRNTEAFF
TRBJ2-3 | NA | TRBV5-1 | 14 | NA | TGCGCCAGCAGCTTGGAACTAGTCCTAGATACGCAGTATTTT | CASSLELVLDTQYF
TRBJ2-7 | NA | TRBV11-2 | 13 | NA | TGTGCCAGCAGCTTGGCTGGGCGCTACGAGCAGTACTTC | CASSLAGRYEQYF
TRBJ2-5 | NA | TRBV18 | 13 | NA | TGTGCCAGCTCACCAGGGCGCCAAGAGACCCAGTACTTC | CASSPGRQETQYF
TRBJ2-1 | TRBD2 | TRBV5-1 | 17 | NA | TGCGCCAGCAGTACCACGGGACTAGCGGGAGGGCCCAATGAGCAGTTCTTC | CASSTTGLAGGPNEQFF
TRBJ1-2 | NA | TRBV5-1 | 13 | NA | TGCGCCAGCAGTCGACGGGGTGAGGGCGACTACACCTTC | CASSRRGEGDYTF
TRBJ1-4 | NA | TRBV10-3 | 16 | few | TGTGCCATCAGTGAGATCGGGGGGCTACTTAATGAAAAACTGTTTTTT | CAISEIGGLLNEKLFF
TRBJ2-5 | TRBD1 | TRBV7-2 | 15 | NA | TGTGCCAGCAGCCCATACAGGGGGCGAGGCGAGACCCAGTACTTC | CASSPYRGRGETQYF
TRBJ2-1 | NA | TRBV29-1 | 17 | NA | TGCAGCGTGGCCGGGACAGGGAGCGGGAGAGTCTCCAATGAGCAGTTCTTC | CSVAGTGSGRVSNEQFF
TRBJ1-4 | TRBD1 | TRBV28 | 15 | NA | TGTGCCAGCAGTCAACCCGGGACAGGGGACGAAAAACTGTTTTTT | CASSQPGTGDEKLFF
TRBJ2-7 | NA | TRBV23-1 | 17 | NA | TGCGCCAGCAGTCTCCCTCTTCGCGTAGAGGGCCGGGACGAGCAGTACTTC | CASSLPLRVEGRDEQYF
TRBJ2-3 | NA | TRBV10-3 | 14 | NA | TGTGCCATCAGTGGATACAGGGACACAGATACGCAGTATTTT | CAISGYRDTDTQYF
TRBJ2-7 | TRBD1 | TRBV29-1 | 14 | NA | TGCAGCGCCGTTCTGGGGACAGGGCGCAACGAGCAGTACTTC | CSAVLGTGRNEQYF
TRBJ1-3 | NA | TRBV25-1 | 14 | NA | TGTGCCAGCTCACACCCGAACGTTGGAAACACCATATATTTT | CASSHPNVGNTIYF
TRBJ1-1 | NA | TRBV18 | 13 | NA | TGTGCCAGCTCACCAAAGGCGAACACTGAAGCTTTCTTT | CASSPKANTEAFF
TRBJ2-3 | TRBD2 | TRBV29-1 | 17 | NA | TGCAGCGTTGATAACCTTAGCGGGGAGAGGAGCACAGATACGCAGTATTTT | CSVDNLSGERSTDTQYF
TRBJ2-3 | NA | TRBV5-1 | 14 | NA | TGCGCCAGCAGCTCCGGGTCCTCTGGGGATACGCAGTATTTT | CASSSGSSGDTQYF
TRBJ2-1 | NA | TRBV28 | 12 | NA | TGTGCCACGGAGAGCTCCTACAATGAGCAGTTCTTC | CATESSYNEQFF
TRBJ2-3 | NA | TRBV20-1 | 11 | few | TGCAGTGCTAGGTCCTTGGATACGCAGTATTTT | CSARSLDTQYF
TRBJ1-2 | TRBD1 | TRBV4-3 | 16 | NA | TGCGCCAGCAGCCAAGTCCCGGGACAGGGATCCTATGGCTACACCTTC | CASSQVPGQGSYGYTF
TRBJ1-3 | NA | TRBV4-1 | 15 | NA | TGCGCCAGCAGCCAAGATCTCGCCTCTGGAAACACCATATATTTT | CASSQDLASGNTIYF
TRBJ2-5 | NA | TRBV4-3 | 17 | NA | TGCGCCAGCAGCCAAGAGATTGCAACTAGCCGTGGGGAGACCCAGTACTTC | CASSQEIATSRGETQYF
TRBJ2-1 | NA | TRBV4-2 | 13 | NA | TGTGCCAGCAGCCAAGGGGGGTCCCTGGGGCAGTTCTTC | CASSQGGSLGQFF
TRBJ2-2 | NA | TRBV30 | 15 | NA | TGTGCCTGCCGACAGGCACTCTCGAACACCGGGGAGCTGTTTTTT | CACRQALSNTGELFF
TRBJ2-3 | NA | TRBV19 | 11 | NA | TGTGCCAGTAGTAGTCGGGAGACGCAGTATTTT | CASSSRETQYF
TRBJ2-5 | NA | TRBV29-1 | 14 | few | TGCAGCGTTGAGAAACAGGTCCCACGGGAGACCCAGTACTTC | CSVEKQVPRETQYF
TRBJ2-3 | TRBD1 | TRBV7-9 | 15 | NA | TGTGCCAGCAGCCGCGGGACAGGGGTTAAAGATACGCAGTATTTT | CASSRGTGVKDTQYF
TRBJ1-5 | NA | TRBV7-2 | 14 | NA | TGTGCCAGCAGCTTACGTCAGGGATCTCAGCCCCAGCATTTT | CASSLRQGSQPQHF
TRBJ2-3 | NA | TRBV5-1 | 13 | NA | TGCGCCAGCAGCTTGGTACCCACAGATACGCAGTATTTT | CASSLVPTDTQYF